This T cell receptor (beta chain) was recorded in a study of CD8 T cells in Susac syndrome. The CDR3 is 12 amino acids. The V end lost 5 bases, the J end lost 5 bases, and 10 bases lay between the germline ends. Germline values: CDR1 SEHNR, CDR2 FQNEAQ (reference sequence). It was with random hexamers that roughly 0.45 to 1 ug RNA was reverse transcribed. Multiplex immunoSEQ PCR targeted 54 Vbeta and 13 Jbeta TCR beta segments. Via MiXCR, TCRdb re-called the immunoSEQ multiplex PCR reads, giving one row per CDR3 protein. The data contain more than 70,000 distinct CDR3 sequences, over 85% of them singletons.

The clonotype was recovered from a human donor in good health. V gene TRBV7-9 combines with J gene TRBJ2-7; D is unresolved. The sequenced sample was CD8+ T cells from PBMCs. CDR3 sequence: CASSGPLDEQYF. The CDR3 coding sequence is TGTGCCAGCAGCGGTCCTCTTGACGAGCAGTACTTC. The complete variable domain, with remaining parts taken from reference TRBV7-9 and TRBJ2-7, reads DTGVSQNPRHKITKRGQNVTFRCDPISEHNRLYWYRQTLGQGPEFLTYFQNEAQLEKSRLLSDRFSAERPKGSFSTLEIQRTEQGDSAMYLCASSGPLDEQYFGPGTRLTVT.